This TCR beta chain derives from a study of cytomegalovirus exposure and HLA in healthy donors. The PCR employed 60 Vbeta primers together with 13 Jbeta primers. Measured with immunoSEQ multiplex PCR; TCRdb has only the in-frame clones, and not every one. Its clone listing holds about 110,000 clones. Whole-study findings and limits: Later on, an analysis found that several of the most significant clusters appeared to be linked to common viral pathogens, which included parvovirus B19.

Comments on this clone: Its specificity is unknown.

This TCR came from a man aged 45-60 years in good health and CMV-seronegative. Sequencing used PBMCs.

CDR3 in amino acids: CASSRWTGGDTEAFF. In nucleotides, the CDR3 is TGTGCCAGCAGCCGGTGGACAGGGGGAGACACTGAAGCTTTCTTT. This rearrangement joins TRBV7-9 to TRBJ1-1, with 10 bases matching TRBD1. Germline CDR1 and CDR2: SEHNR and FQNEAQ (reference sequence). The trim removed 5 bases at V and 3 bases at J, leaving 6 bases unmatched. This CDR3 has 15 amino acids.